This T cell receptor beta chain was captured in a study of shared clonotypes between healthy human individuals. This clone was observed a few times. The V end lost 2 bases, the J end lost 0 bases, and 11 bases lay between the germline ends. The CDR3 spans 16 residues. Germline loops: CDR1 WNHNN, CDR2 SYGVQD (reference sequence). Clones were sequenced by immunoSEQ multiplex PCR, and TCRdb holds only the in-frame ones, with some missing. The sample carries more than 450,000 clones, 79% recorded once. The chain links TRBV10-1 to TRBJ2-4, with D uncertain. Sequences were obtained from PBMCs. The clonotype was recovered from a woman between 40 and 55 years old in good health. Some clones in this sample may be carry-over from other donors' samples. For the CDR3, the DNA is TGCGCCAGCAGTGAGAGGCTCAGATTAGCCAAAAACATTCAGTACTTC. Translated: CASSERLRLAKNIQYF.